This T cell receptor beta chain was sequenced during a study of OX40 agonist ivuxolimab in advanced cancers. The data were produced by immunoSEQ multiplex PCR, yet TCRdb's version contains in-frame clones alone and is incomplete. The sample has 75,000 to 95,000 clones, 70% to 90% seen once. CDR1 is LNHDA and CDR2 is SQIVND in the germline V gene (reference sequence). The V gene lost 8 bases and the J gene lost 0 bases, with 8 bases spanning the gap. The CDR3 covers 13 residues. The sequencing here drew on CD4+ or CD8+ T cells sorted from blood, taken in a trial of the OX40 agonist ivuxolimab. The chain carries TRBV19 and TRBJ1-5; D gene unclear. This sequence originates from an adult with an advanced solid tumor such as melanoma, head and neck, liver or kidney cancer. The CDR3 DNA sequence: TGTGCCAGTGGGAGGTATAGCAATCAGCCCCAGCATTTT. The encoded protein is CASGRYSNQPQHF.